Given below is one T cell receptor beta chain in context. This clone was detected only once. It has no known antigen specificity. There are no base qualities to consult, and no much larger clone falls within one base. TCRbeta CDR3 regions were amplified from genomic DNA using the immunoSEQ Assay, a bias-controlled multiplex PCR. In the paper's pipeline: Within the assay, amplification of reference gene primers was used to estimate how many nucleated cells each sample contained. Sequence reads were collapsed and filtered to measure the absolute abundance of every unique TCRbeta CDR3 rearrangement. For each sample, productive Simpson clonality was calculated as the square root of Simpson's diversity index across productive rearrangements. TCRdb took over this immuneACCESS table, retaining in-frame rearrangements with V and J assigned. Such tables are incomplete; in checked studies, under half of the missing clones stem from an unresolved V gene, and the remainder is unexplained. V, J and clone size derive from that table, while D and trimming were established from the DNA sequence. The sample profile shows hundreds of thousands of clones; around 84% of them were found once. Around 3.9% of the sample goes to the ten largest clones.

Participants in the prospective study were enrolled through a virtual design, were aged roughly 18 to 100 years, and lived in 24 United States geographic areas. In the prospective study, cohorts were assigned on the basis of participant-reported clinical history obtained from a screening survey and a study questionnaire. Mobile phlebotomists in the prospective study collected whole blood, serum and a nasopharyngeal or oropharyngeal swab from every participant. Additional blood draws and questionnaires over an approximately 2-month period could optionally be provided by prospective study participants. Before DNA extraction, blood samples from the prospective study were shipped at room temperature or frozen. The data originate from a study of blood T cell repertoires in COVID-19 (dated by TCRdb to between 2020 and 2021). For context, the study as a whole: The collaborator samples originated in the United States, Italy and Spain and spanned the acute and convalescent phases of COVID-19. The prospective study material was composed of cDNA or gDNA derived from T cells, B-cell-depleted T cells, or PBMCs. The dataset comprised deeply sampled blood TCRbeta repertoires from subjects exposed to, actively infected with, or recovered from COVID-19. A freely available public database, intended as a resource for researchers studying the immune response to SARS-CoV-2, is where the repertoires were released. Samples came from the ongoing ImmuneRACE study (first 160 participants) plus 1,254 subjects from 6 global collaborators. Sample metadata almost always included a de-identified subject ID, COVID-19 status, age in years and sex. Where available, HLA class I and class II types were obtained from metadata supplied by the sample provider rather than from assay-based typing.

Summary of the overall study and its limitations: Clinical and demographic metadata were provided uncurated, with the amount varying by source and participant.

V lost 4 bases and J lost 1 base, and the count of bases not matched to a germline gene is 2. Sequences SGHTS (CDR1) and YDEGEE (CDR2) are obtained from the germline V gene. Reading from cysteine to phenylalanine, the CDR3 counts 14 amino acids. Only the CDR3 DNA stays, 42 bases, in frame from base 1. The specimen was PBMCs or T cells enriched from blood (not recorded which). The chain couples TRBV5-8 to TRBJ1-2, with 9 bases matching TRBD1. The TCR originated in a man aged 25-45 years with acute COVID-19. The DNA sequence is as follows: TGTGCCAGCAGCCCGGGACAGGGTAACTATGGCTACACCTTC. Translation gives CASSPGQGNYGYTF.